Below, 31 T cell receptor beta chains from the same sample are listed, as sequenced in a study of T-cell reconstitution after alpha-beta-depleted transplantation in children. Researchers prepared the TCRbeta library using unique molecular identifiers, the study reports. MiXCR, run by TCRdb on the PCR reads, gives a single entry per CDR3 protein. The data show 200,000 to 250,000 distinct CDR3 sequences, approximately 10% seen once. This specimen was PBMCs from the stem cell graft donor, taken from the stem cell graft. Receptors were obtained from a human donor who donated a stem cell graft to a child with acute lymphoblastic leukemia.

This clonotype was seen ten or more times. This CDR3 is CASSLGQGIQETQYF. The DNA of the CDR3 is TGCGCCAGCAGCCTCGGACAGGGAATACAAGAGACCCAGTACTTC. The rearrangement links TRBV5-1 to TRBJ2-5, with 8 bases matching TRBD1. V shed 4 bases and J 2 bases; nucleotides not matched to a gene: 7. This CDR3 region has 15 residues. Germline V lookup: CDR1 SGHRS, CDR2 YFSETQ.

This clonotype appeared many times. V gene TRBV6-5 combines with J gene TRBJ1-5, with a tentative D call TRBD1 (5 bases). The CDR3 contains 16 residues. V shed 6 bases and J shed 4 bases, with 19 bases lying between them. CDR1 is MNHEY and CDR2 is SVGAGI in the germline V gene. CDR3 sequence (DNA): TGTGCCAGCAGCGTTATTAGGACATCGTTAAATCAGCCCCAGCATTTT. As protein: CASSVIRTSLNQPQHF.

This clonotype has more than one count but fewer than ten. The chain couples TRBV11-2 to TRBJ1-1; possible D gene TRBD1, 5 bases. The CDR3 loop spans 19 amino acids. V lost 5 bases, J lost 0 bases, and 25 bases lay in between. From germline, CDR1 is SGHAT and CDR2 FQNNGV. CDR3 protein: CASSAFPRAYQGVNTEAFF. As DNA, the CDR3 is TGTGCCAGCAGCGCGTTCCCCCGGGCCTACCAAGGGGTGAACACTGAAGCTTTCTTT.

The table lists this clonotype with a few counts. The CDR3 region has the DNA TGTGCCAACAGCAACACTGAAGCTTTCTTT. Translated: CANSNTEAFF. This rearrangement joins TRBV6-4 to TRBJ1-1; D ambiguous. CDR3 length: 10 residues. Trimming cost V 10 bases and J 2 bases, with 5 bases left between them. From germline, CDR1 is MRHNA and CDR2 SNTAGT.

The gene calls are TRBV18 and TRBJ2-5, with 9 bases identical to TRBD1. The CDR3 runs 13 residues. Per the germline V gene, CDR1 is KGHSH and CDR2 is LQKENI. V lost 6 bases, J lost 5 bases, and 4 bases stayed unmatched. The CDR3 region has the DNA TGTGCCAGCTCTACAGGGGGCGAGGAGACCCAGTACTTC. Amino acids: CASSTGGEETQYF.

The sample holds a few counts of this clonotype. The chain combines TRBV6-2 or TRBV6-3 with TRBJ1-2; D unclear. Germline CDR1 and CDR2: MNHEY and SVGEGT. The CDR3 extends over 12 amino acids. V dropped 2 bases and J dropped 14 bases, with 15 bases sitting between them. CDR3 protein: CASSYPHPPRTF. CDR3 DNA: TGTGCCAGCAGTTACCCTCACCCACCAAGGACCTTC.

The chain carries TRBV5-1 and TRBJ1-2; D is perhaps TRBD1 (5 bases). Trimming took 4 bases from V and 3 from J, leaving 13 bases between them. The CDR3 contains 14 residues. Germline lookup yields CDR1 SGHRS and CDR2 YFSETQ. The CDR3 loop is CASSPVLGDYGYTF. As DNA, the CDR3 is TGCGCCAGCAGCCCCGTACTGGGGGACTATGGCTACACCTTC.

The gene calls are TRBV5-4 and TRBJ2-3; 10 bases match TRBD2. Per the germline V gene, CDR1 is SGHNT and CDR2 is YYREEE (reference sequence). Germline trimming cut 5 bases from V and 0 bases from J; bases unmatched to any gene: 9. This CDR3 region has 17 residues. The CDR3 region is CASSYRTSGSSTDTQYF. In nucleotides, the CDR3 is TGTGCCAGCAGTTACCGGACTAGCGGATCTAGCACAGATACGCAGTATTTT. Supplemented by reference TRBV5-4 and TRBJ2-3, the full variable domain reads ETGVTQSPTHLIKTRGQQVTLRCSSQSGHNTVSWYQQALGQGPQFIFQYYREEENGRGNFPPRFSGLQFPNYSSELNVNALELDDSALYLCASSYRTSGSSTDTQYFGPGTRLTVL.

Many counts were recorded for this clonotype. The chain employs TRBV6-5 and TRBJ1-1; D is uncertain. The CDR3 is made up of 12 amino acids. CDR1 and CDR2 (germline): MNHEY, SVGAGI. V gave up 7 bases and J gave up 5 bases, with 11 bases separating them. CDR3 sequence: CASTATGTEAFF. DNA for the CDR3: TGTGCCAGCACCGCGACCGGGACTGAAGCTTTCTTT.

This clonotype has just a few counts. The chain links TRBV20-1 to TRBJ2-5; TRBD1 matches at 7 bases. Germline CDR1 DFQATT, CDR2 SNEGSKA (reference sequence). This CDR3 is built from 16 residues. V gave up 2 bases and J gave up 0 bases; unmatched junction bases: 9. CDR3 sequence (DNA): TGCAGTGCTAGATCCCCCACAGGGGAGAACCAAGAGACCCAGTACTTC. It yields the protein CSARSPTGENQETQYF.

CDR3 amino acids: CASSLDSTSGLSTDTQYF. The DNA of the CDR3 is TGTGCCAGCAGCTTGGATAGTACTAGCGGACTTAGCACAGATACGCAGTATTTT. The rearrangement joins TRBV5-6 to TRBJ2-3, with TRBD2 matching over 8 bases. V shed 0 bases, J shed 0 bases, and the junction held 9 bases outside the gene matches. Germline CDR1 and CDR2: SGHDT and YYEEEE. This CDR3 comprises 18 residues.

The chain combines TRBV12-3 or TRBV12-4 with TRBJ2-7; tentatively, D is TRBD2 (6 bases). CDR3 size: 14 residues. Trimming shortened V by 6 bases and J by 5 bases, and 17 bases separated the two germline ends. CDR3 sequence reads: CASSPERGGNEQYF. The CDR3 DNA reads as TGTGCCAGCAGCCCGGAGAGGGGAGGTAACGAGCAGTACTTC.

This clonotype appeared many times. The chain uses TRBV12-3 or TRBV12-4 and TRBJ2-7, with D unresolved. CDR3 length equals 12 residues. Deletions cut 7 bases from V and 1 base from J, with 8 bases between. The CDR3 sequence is CASKGASYEQYF. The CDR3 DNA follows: TGTGCCAGCAAGGGCGCATCCTACGAGCAGTACTTC.

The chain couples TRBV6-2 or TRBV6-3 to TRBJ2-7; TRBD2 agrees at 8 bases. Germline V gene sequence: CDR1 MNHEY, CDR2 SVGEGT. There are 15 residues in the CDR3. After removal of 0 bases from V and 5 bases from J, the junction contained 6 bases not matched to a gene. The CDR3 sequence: CASSYSDGGGHEQYF. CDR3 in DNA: TGTGCCAGCAGTTACTCTGACGGGGGGGGCCACGAGCAGTACTTC.

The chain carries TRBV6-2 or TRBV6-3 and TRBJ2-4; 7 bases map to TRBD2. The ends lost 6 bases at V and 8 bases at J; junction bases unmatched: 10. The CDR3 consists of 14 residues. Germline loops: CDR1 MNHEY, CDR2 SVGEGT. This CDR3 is CASSPWGGRDIQYF. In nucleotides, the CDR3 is TGTGCCAGCAGCCCCTGGGGGGGGAGAGACATTCAGTACTTC.

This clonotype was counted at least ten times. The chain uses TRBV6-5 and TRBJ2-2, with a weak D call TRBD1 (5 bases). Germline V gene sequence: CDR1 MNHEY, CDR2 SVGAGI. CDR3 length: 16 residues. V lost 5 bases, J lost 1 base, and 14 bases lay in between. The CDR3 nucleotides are TGTGCCAGCAGTAACCACCGACAGCTGAACACCGGGGAGCTGTTTTTT. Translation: CASSNHRQLNTGELFF.

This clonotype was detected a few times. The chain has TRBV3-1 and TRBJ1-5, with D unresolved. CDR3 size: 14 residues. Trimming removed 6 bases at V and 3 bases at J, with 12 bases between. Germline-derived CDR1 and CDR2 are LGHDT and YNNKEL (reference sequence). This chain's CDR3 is CASSRTLLNQPQHF. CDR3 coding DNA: TGTGCCAGCAGTAGGACGCTACTCAATCAGCCCCAGCATTTT.

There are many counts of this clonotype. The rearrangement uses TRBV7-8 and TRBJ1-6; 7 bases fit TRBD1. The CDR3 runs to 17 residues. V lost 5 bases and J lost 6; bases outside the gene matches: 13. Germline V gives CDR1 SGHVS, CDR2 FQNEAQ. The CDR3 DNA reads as TGTGCCAGCAGCGAACCCCAACAGGGGCCCCGTAATTCACCCCTCCACTTT. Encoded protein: CASSEPQQGPRNSPLHF.

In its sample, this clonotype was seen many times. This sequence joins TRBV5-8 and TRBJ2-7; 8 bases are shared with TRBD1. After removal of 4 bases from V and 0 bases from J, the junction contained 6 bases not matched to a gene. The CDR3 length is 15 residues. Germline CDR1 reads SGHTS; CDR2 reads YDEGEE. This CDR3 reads CASSPGDRPSYEQYF. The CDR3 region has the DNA TGTGCCAGCAGCCCCGGGGACAGGCCCTCCTACGAGCAGTACTTC.

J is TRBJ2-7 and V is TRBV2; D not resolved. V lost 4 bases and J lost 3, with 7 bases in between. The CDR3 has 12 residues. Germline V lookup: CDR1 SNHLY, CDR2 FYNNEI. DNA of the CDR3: TGTGCCAGCAGTGTTCAGAGCTACGAGCAGTACTTC. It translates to CASSVQSYEQYF.

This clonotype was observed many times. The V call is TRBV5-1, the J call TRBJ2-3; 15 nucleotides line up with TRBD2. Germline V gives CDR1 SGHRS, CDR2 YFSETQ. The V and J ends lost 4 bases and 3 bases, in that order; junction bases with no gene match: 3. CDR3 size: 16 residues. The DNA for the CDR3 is TGCGCCAGCAGCAGCGGACTAGCGGGAGGGACAGATACGCAGTATTTT. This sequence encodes CASSSGLAGGTDTQYF.

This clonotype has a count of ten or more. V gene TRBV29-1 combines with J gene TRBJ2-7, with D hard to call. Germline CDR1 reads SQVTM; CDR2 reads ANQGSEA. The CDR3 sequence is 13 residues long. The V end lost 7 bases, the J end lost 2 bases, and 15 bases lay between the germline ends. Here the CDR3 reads CSAAERATYEQYF. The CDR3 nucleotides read TGCAGCGCCGCAGAACGAGCCACCTACGAGCAGTACTTC.

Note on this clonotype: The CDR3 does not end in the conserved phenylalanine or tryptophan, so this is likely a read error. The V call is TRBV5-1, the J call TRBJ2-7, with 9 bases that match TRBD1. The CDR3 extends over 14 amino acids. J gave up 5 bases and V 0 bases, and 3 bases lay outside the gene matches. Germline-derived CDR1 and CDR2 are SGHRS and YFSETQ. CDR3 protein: CASSLGTGGHEQYY. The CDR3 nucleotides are TGCGCCAGCAGCTTGGGCACAGGGGGCCACGAGCAGTACTAC.

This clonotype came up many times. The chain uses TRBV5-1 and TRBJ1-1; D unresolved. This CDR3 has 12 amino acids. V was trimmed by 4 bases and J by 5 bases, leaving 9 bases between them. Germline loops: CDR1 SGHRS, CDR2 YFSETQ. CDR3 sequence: CASSVSGTEAFF. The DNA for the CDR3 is TGCGCCAGCAGCGTATCGGGTACTGAAGCTTTCTTT.

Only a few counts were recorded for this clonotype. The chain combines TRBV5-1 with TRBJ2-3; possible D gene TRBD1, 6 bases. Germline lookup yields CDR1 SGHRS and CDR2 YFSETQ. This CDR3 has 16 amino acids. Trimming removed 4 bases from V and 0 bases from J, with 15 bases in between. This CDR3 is CASSGGHQTSTDTQYF. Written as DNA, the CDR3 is TGCGCCAGCAGCGGGGGACATCAGACTAGCACAGATACGCAGTATTTT.

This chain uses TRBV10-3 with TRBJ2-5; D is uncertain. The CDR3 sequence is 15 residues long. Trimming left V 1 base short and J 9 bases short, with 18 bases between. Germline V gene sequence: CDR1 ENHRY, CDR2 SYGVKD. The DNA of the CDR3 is TGTGCCATCAGTGAGTGGAGCCCAGATTTTTCGGCCCAGTACTTC. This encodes CAISEWSPDFSAQYF.

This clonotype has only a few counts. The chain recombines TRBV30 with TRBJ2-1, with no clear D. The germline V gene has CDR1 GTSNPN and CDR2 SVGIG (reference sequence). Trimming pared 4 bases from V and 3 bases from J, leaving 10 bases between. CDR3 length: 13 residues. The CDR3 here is CAWTRWVYNEQFF. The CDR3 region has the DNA TGTGCCTGGACCCGATGGGTCTACAATGAGCAGTTCTTC.

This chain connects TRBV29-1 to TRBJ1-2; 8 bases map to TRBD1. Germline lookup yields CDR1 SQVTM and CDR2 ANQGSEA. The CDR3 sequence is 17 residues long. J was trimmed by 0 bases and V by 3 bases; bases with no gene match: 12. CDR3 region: CSVDGTGPHFTNYGYTF. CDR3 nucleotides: TGCAGCGTTGATGGGACAGGCCCTCATTTTACTAACTATGGCTACACCTTC.

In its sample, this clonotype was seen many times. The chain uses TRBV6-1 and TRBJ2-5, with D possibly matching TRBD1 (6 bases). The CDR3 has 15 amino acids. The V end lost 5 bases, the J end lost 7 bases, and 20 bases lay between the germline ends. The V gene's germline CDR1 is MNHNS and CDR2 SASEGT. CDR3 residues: CASSPRTDYPRTQYF. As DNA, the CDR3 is TGTGCCAGCAGTCCACGGACAGACTACCCCAGGACCCAGTACTTC.

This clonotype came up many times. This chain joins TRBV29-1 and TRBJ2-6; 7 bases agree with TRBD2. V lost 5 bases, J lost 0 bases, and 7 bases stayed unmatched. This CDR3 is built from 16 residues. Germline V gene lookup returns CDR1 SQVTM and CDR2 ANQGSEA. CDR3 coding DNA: TGCAGCGTTCGGGGGGACCAATACTCTGGGGCCAACGTCCTGACTTTC. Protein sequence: CSVRGDQYSGANVLTF.

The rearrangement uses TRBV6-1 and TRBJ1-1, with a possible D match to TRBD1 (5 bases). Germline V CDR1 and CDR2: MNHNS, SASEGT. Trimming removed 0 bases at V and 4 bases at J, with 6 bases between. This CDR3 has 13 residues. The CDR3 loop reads CASSEAQGTEAFF. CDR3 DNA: TGTGCCAGCAGTGAAGCGCAGGGCACTGAAGCTTTCTTT.